The clone carrying this TCR beta chain was picked up many times. Its matching antigen is unknown. This entry comes from a study of CD8 T cells in ankylosing spondylitis. Study-level points and caveats: There was reportedly significant enrichment of clones that were disease-linked in matched ankylosing spondylitis synovial fluid. Among TCR beta sequences, a motif of 7 to 9 highly homologous variants appeared characteristic of ankylosing spondylitis blood.

The CDR3 covers 15 residues. Trimming at V came to 6 bases and at J to 1 base, leaving 3 bases not matched to a gene. One entry per CDR3 protein results from TCRdb running MiXCR on the 5' RACE reads. The table lists a few hundred thousand distinct CDR3 sequences, around 8% of them singletons. The sequenced sample was blood, either unsorted or a sorted T cell fraction (not recorded which). This receptor was identified in a male donor with ankylosing spondylitis. The chain uses TRBV12-3 or TRBV12-4 and TRBJ2-1; 10 bases are shared with TRBD2. CDR3 in amino acids: CASSRAGGSYNEQFF. CDR3 bases: TGTGCCAGCAGCCGAGCGGGAGGGTCCTACAATGAGCAGTTCTTC.